Shown below are 7 T cell receptor beta chains from a single sample sequenced in a study of response to subunit inactivated influenza vaccine. MiXCR, applied by TCRdb to the RT-PCR reads, yields one record per CDR3 protein. The table includes 500,000 to 550,000 distinct CDR3 sequences, 7.5% to 8.5% detected once. Material: PBMCs from blood, obtained less than 25 months after vaccination. The receptor source for this set is a man aged 50 to 75 who received an inactivated influenza vaccine.

The chain recombines TRBV4-3 with TRBJ1-2; no clear D. The V end was cut by 4 bases, the J end by 7 bases, with 16 bases between. The germline CDR1 and CDR2 sequences are LGHNA and YSLEER. CDR3 size: 14 residues. The CDR3 region has the DNA TGCGCCAGCAGCCTCCTCGACGGCGTAGGTGGCTACACCTTC. Translated: CASSLLDGVGGYTF.

This rearrangement joins TRBV12-3 or TRBV12-4 to TRBJ1-3; TRBD1 agrees at 7 bases. The CDR3 totals 16 residues. V lost 5 bases to trimming and J lost 1 base; unmatched junction nucleotides: 8. CDR3 sequence: CASSRDRVWSGNTIYF. CDR3 in DNA: TGTGCCAGCAGTCGTGACAGGGTATGGTCTGGAAACACCATATATTTT.

The rearrangement joins TRBV27 to TRBJ1-6; TRBD1 might be the D (6 bases). The germline V and J ends were trimmed by 0 bases and 8 bases, with 11 bases remaining between them. CDR3 size: 15 residues. CDR1 and CDR2 from the germline V gene are MNHEY and SMNVEV (reference sequence). The CDR3 protein is CASSLSWGAHSPLHF. CDR3 in DNA: TGTGCCAGCAGTTTATCGTGGGGGGCGCATTCACCCCTCCACTTT.

The rearrangement links TRBV6-1 to TRBJ1-3; D is possibly TRBD1 (6 bases). V gave up 0 bases and J gave up 4 bases, with 13 bases separating them. This CDR3 contains 16 residues. In germline, CDR1 is MNHNS, CDR2 SASEGT. The CDR3 bases are TGTGCCAGCAGTGAAGCCCATGGGGGACAAGGAAACACCATATATTTT. As protein: CASSEAHGGQGNTIYF.

This clonotype was seen ten or more times. V and J are TRBV20-1 and TRBJ2-1; no reliable D call. The CDR3 totals 14 residues. Germline V gene data show CDR1 as DFQATT and CDR2 as SNEGSKA (reference sequence). V was pared by 0 bases and J by 6 bases, with 12 bases between. DNA for the CDR3: TGCAGTGCTAGAGACACATTACCACCCAATGAGCAGTTCTTC. It codes for CSARDTLPPNEQFF.

The gene calls are TRBV7-8 and TRBJ1-1; D not certain. The CDR3 covers 14 residues. Trimming pared 2 bases from V and 5 bases from J, leaving 12 bases between. Germline CDR1 reads SGHVS; CDR2 reads FQNEAQ. CDR3 in amino acids: CASSLLWLGTEAFF. The CDR3 nucleotides are TGTGCCAGCAGCTTACTTTGGCTAGGTACTGAAGCTTTCTTT.

CDR3 DNA sequence: TGCAGTGCTAGTTCAAGCGGGGGGGCCCGGTCCTACAATGAGCAGTTCTTC. This gives the protein CSASSSGGARSYNEQFF. The rearrangement uses TRBV20-1 and TRBJ2-1; 10 bases map to TRBD2. V lost 3 bases, J lost 1 base, and 9 bases stayed unmatched. The CDR3 extends over 17 amino acids. CDR1 is DFQATT and CDR2 is SNEGSKA in the germline V gene (reference sequence).